These 29 T cell receptor beta chains were sequenced from one sample in a study of CD8+ T cells in alopecia areata. Treatment denoted: oral pan-JAK inhibitor, 5-10 mg twice daily. Sequencing used cDNA as its template, made by extracting RNA and reverse transcribing it. Clones were sequenced by immunoSEQ multiplex PCR, and TCRdb holds only the in-frame ones, with some missing. Of under 150,000 clones listed, around four fifths were seen once; the top ten hold 25%. This sample comprised CD8+ T cells sorted from blood, obtained at week 4, from a patient treated with tofacitinib. These receptors were collected from a human donor with alopecia areata.

This clone showed up just a few times. The gene calls are TRBV5-4 and TRBJ2-2; 7 bases fit TRBD2. The CDR3 loop spans 18 amino acids. With 3 bases clipped from V and 6 bases from J, the junction kept 17 bases outside the gene matches. Germline CDR1 is SGHNT and CDR2 is YYREEE (reference sequence). The CDR3 bases are TGTGCCAGCAGCTGGGTTCCGGGACGCCTGGGGGGGGCCGGGGAGCTGTTTTTT. Amino acid sequence: CASSWVPGRLGGAGELFF.

The chain couples TRBV27 to TRBJ2-1; 8 bases map to TRBD2. Unmatched junction bases numbered 5, after V lost 5 bases and J lost 5 bases. Per the germline V gene, CDR1 is MNHEY and CDR2 is SMNVEV (reference sequence). The CDR3 has 14 residues. The CDR3 DNA is TGTGCCAGCAGTCCCTCGGGGGGGGACAATGAGCAGTTCTTC. It specifies CASSPSGGDNEQFF.

This clone was recorded once. V usage is TRBV27 and J usage is TRBJ2-7; D possibly corresponds to TRBD2 (6 bases). The CDR3 runs 12 residues. V lost 10 bases and J 0 bases, leaving 10 bases between the germline ends. CDR1 and CDR2 (germline): MNHEY, SMNVEV (reference sequence). This chain's CDR3 is CATAGSSYEQYF. CDR3 sequence (DNA): TGTGCCACCGCGGGGTCCTCCTACGAGCAGTACTTC.

This chain links TRBV27 with TRBJ2-7; TRBD1 agrees at 10 bases. The CDR3 spans 14 residues. CDR1 is MNHEY, CDR2 SMNVEV, per germline (reference sequence). The V and J ends lost 5 bases and 4 bases, in that order; junction bases with no gene match: 5. CDR3 protein: CASSPTGGVYEQYF. CDR3 nucleotides: TGTGCCAGCAGTCCGACAGGGGGCGTATACGAGCAGTACTTC.

This chain uses TRBV27 with TRBJ1-2; 7 bases are shared with TRBD1. Per germline, CDR1 MNHEY and CDR2 SMNVEV (reference sequence). The V gene end was trimmed by 3 bases and the J gene end by 6 bases; junction bases not matched to a gene: 4. The CDR3 totals 13 residues. The CDR3 bases are TGTGCCAGCAGTTTTCTAGGGGGCGATGGCTACACCTTC. Its protein is CASSFLGGDGYTF.

The genes are TRBV5-1 and TRBJ2-5, with D possibly called TRBD1 or TRBD2 (5 bases each). The CDR3 is 13 amino acids. The V and J ends lost 0 bases and 3 bases respectively, with 6 bases between them. Germline CDR1 SGHRS, CDR2 YFSETQ. CDR3 sequence reads: CASSLGGEETQYF. In DNA form, the CDR3 reads TGCGCCAGCAGCTTGGGAGGGGAAGAGACCCAGTACTTC.

The chain recombines TRBV29-1 with TRBJ2-1; TRBD2 agrees at 11 bases. The CDR3 contains 15 residues. V was clipped by 6 bases and J by 3 bases; unmatched bases: 7. Germline CDR1 and CDR2: SQVTM and ANQGSEA. CDR3 residues: CSVEASGGFYNEQFF. The CDR3 coding sequence is TGCAGCGTCGAGGCTAGCGGGGGGTTCTACAATGAGCAGTTCTTC.

V gene TRBV19 combines with J gene TRBJ2-7; TRBD1 matches at 10 bases. This CDR3 is 14 amino acids long. V shed 8 bases, J shed 6 bases, and the junction held 10 bases outside the gene matches. Germline V gene sequence: CDR1 LNHDA, CDR2 SQIVND (reference sequence). DNA of the CDR3: TGTGCCAGTGCACCGGGACAGGGGATACGCGAGCAGTACTTC. This sequence encodes CASAPGQGIREQYF. Variable domain in full (rest from reference TRBV19 and TRBJ2-7): DGGITQSPKYLFRKEGQNVTLSCEQNLNHDAMYWYRQDPGQGLRLIYYSQIVNDFQKGDIAEGYSVSREKKESFPLTVTSAQKNPTAFYLCASAPGQGIREQYFGPGTRLTVT.

V and J are TRBV6-5 and TRBJ1-1; maybe TRBD1 (6 bases). V shed 1 base and J shed 1 base, with 10 bases lying between them. In germline, CDR1 is MNHEY, CDR2 SVGAGI. This CDR3 is 15 amino acids long. The CDR3 reads CASSYFRGGNTEAFF. DNA of the CDR3: TGTGCCAGCAGTTACTTCAGGGGTGGGAACACTGAAGCTTTCTTT.

V and J are TRBV11-1 and TRBJ1-1, with D perhaps matching TRBD1 (5 bases). Germline assignment: CDR1 SGHAT and CDR2 FQDESV (reference sequence). Trimming cost V 6 bases and J 1 base, with 12 bases left between them. The CDR3 is 14 amino acids. The CDR3 DNA follows: TGTGCCAGCAGGATAGCCGGGGGGAACACTGAAGCTTTCTTT. The encoded protein is CASRIAGGNTEAFF.

The CDR3 sequence: CASSPRLDEQYF. The DNA of the CDR3 is TGTGCCAGCAGCCCCAGACTGGACGAGCAGTACTTC. The V and J genes are TRBV6-1 and TRBJ2-7; D call uncertain. Germline CDR1 is MNHNS and CDR2 is SASEGT. This CDR3 comprises 12 residues. The V gene lost 6 bases and the J gene lost 5 bases, with 11 bases spanning the gap.

V usage is TRBV4-1 and J usage is TRBJ2-5; D possibly corresponds to TRBD1 (6 bases). Trimming left V 1 base short and J 5 bases short, with 14 bases between. Germline assignment: CDR1 MGHRA and CDR2 YSYEKL. The CDR3 is 15 amino acids. As DNA, the CDR3 is TGCGCCAGCAGCCAAGGGTGGACAGAAATGGAGACCCAGTACTTC. It yields the protein CASSQGWTEMETQYF.

This chain uses TRBV4-3 with TRBJ2-3; no firm D call. The V end lost 0 bases, the J end lost 2 bases, and 12 bases lay between the germline ends. Germline values: CDR1 LGHNA, CDR2 YSLEER. The CDR3 has 16 residues. The CDR3 DNA reads TGCGCCAGCAGCCAAGATGGTCGGGTGCTCACAGATACGCAGTATTTT. Encoded protein: CASSQDGRVLTDTQYF.

There are a few counts of this clone. The chain uses TRBV4-2 and TRBJ1-4, with 7 nucleotides matching TRBD1. CDR1 LGHNA and CDR2 YNFKEQ come from the germline V gene. The CDR3 spans 16 residues. V dropped 4 bases and J dropped 6; count of bases not matched to a gene: 11. In DNA, the CDR3 is TGTGCCAGCAGCCTCGGTAGGGGGCTCCAGGATGAAAAACTGTTTTTT. Protein sequence: CASSLGRGLQDEKLFF.

V gene TRBV18 combines with J gene TRBJ2-1; 13 nucleotides agree with TRBD2. This CDR3 region has 17 residues. Germline CDR1 reads KGHSH; CDR2 reads LQKENI. After removal of 3 bases from V and 6 bases from J, the junction contained 8 bases not matched to a gene. The CDR3 sequence is CASSPTSGGIRGNEQFF. The CDR3 coding sequence is TGTGCCAGCTCACCGACTAGCGGGGGGATCCGCGGCAATGAGCAGTTCTTC.

The chain couples TRBV10-3 to TRBJ1-1; tentative D call: TRBD1 (6 bases). Looked up from germline, CDR1 is ENHRY and CDR2 is SYGVKD. CDR3 length equals 16 residues. Trimming shortened V by 2 bases and J by 4 bases, and 17 bases separated the two germline ends. The CDR3 sequence is CAISEGFGDISTEAFF. The CDR3 DNA follows: TGTGCCATCAGTGAGGGTTTTGGGGACATCAGCACTGAAGCTTTCTTT.

The V and J genes are TRBV6-5 and TRBJ2-7; D may correspond to TRBD1 or TRBD2 (6 bases each). The ends were cut back, 11 bases at V and 5 bases at J, with 13 bases in the middle. Germline CDR1 and CDR2: MNHEY and SVGAGI. The CDR3 has 11 residues. For the CDR3, the DNA is TGTGCCTCTGTGGGGGGCAACGAGCAGTACTTC. It encodes CASVGGNEQYF.

This rearrangement joins TRBV5-1 to TRBJ1-1; no reliable D call. Germline values: CDR1 SGHRS, CDR2 YFSETQ. The length of the CDR3 is 12 residues. V dropped 0 bases and J dropped 4 bases, with 4 bases sitting between them. The CDR3 DNA is TGCGCCAGCAGCTTGGTGGGCACTGAAGCTTTCTTT. The encoded protein is CASSLVGTEAFF.

The chain carries TRBV27 and TRBJ2-7; no clear D. The CDR3 runs 13 residues. From germline, CDR1 is MNHEY and CDR2 SMNVEV (reference sequence). Trimming pared 3 bases from V and 2 bases from J, leaving 8 bases between. The CDR3 DNA reads as TGTGCCAGCAGTTTTCGCCAAACCTACGAGCAGTACTTC. The encoded protein is CASSFRQTYEQYF.

This sequence joins TRBV5-1 and TRBJ2-7, with TRBD2 matching over 7 bases. V trimming: 0 bases; J trimming: 1 base; junction bases outside the gene matches: 7. This CDR3 region has 16 residues. The germline CDR1 and CDR2 sequences are SGHRS and YFSETQ. The CDR3, as DNA: TGCGCCAGCAGCTTGGCCAGCGGGGAGGTTTCCTACGAGCAGTACTTC. Translation gives CASSLASGEVSYEQYF.

For this clone: Other DNA sequences in the same sample also yield this CDR3. The chain recombines TRBV7-9 with TRBJ1-1; D unclear. The V gene's germline CDR1 is SEHNR and CDR2 FQNEAQ (reference sequence). Trimming removed 0 bases at V and 1 base at J, with 3 bases between. The CDR3 has 13 residues. The CDR3 DNA reads TGTGCCAGCAGCTTAGCGGGGAACACTGAAGCTTTCTTT. Its translation: CASSLAGNTEAFF.

This chain joins TRBV5-5 and TRBJ2-5, with 8 positions matching TRBD1. The V segment lost 4 bases and the J segment 5 bases; nucleotides outside the gene matches: 13. Germline values: CDR1 SGHKS, CDR2 YYEKEE (reference sequence). The CDR3 totals 16 residues. The CDR3 DNA sequence: TGTGCCAGCAGCCTACGTCCAGTGTACAGGGGGGAGACCCAGTACTTC. This sequence encodes CASSLRPVYRGETQYF.

This clone was counted a few times. The rearrangement joins TRBV6-1 to TRBJ2-4; 7 bases line up with TRBD1. The ends lost 5 bases at V and 3 bases at J; junction bases unmatched: 7. The germline gives CDR1 MNHNS, CDR2 SASEGT. The CDR3 totals 15 residues. The CDR3 is CASSSPGQIKNIQYF. CDR3 in DNA: TGTGCCAGCAGTTCCCCGGGACAGATCAAAAACATTCAGTACTTC.

This clone came up once. The chain is built from TRBV5-1 and TRBJ2-7, with D perhaps TRBD1 (5 bases). The germline V and J ends were trimmed by 1 base and 2 bases, with 10 bases remaining between them. CDR1 SGHRS and CDR2 YFSETQ come from the germline V gene. The CDR3 covers 14 residues. CDR3 coding DNA: TGCGCCAGCAGCTTGCAGGTAGGGGCCTACGAGCAGTACTTC. This translates into CASSLQVGAYEQYF.

This clone has just one count. V gene TRBV9 combines with J gene TRBJ1-1, with D perhaps TRBD1 (5 bases). Germline lookup yields CDR1 SGDLS and CDR2 YYNGEE. The V gene lost 3 bases and the J gene lost 8 bases, with 11 bases spanning the gap. CDR3 length: 12 amino acids. CDR3 DNA: TGTGCCAGCAGCGGCGGACAAGGCGAAGCTTTCTTT. Its translation: CASSGGQGEAFF.

The gene calls are TRBV7-9 and TRBJ2-1; a weak D match, TRBD2 (6 bases). The CDR3 covers 13 residues. Per germline, CDR1 SEHNR and CDR2 FQNEAQ (reference sequence). V dropped 5 bases and J dropped 6 bases, with 11 bases sitting between them. CDR3 amino acids: CASSPRDSNEQFF. The CDR3 DNA reads TGTGCCAGCAGCCCCAGGGACTCCAATGAGCAGTTCTTC.

J is TRBJ1-6 and V is TRBV27; D is uncertain. V was cut by 3 bases and J by 6 bases, with 3 bases left in between. The CDR3 covers 12 residues. Germline lookup yields CDR1 MNHEY and CDR2 SMNVEV (reference sequence). The DNA for the CDR3 is TGTGCCAGCAGTTTGGGTAATTCACCCCTCCACTTT. Translation: CASSLGNSPLHF.

The chain is built from TRBV7-9 and TRBJ2-1; 8 nucleotides match TRBD2. CDR3 length: 15 amino acids. From germline, CDR1 is SEHNR and CDR2 FQNEAQ (reference sequence). Trimming took 6 bases from V and 8 from J; bases not matched to a gene: 12. The CDR3 spells CASSPPGGVFYEQFF. CDR3 sequence (DNA): TGTGCCAGCAGTCCCCCCGGGGGGGTTTTCTATGAGCAGTTCTTC.

The chain carries TRBV27 and TRBJ2-2; no reliable D call. CDR3 size: 13 residues. Germline lookup yields CDR1 MNHEY and CDR2 SMNVEV (reference sequence). Trimming stripped 7 bases from V and 1 base from J, with 7 bases between. In DNA form, the CDR3 reads TGTGCCAGCATGCTCTTGAACACCGGGGAGCTGTTTTTT. Residues: CASMLLNTGELFF.